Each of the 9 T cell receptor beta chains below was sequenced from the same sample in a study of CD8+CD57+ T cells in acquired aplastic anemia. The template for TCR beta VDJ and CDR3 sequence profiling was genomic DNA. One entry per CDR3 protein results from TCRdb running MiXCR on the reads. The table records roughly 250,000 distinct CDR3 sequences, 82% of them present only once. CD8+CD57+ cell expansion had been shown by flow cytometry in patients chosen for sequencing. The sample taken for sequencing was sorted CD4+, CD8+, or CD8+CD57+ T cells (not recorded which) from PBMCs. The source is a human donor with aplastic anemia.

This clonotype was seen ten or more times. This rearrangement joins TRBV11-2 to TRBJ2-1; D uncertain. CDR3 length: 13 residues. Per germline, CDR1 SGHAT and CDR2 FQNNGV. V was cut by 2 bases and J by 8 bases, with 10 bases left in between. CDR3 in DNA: TGTGCCAGCAGCTTAAGCAACCTTCATGAGCAGTTCTTC. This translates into CASSLSNLHEQFF.

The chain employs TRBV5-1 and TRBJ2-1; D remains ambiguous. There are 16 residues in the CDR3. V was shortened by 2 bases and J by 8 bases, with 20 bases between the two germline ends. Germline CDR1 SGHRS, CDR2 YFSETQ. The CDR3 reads CASSFHTSGWSDEQFF. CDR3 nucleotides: TGCGCCAGCAGCTTTCACACAAGTGGGTGGAGCGATGAGCAGTTCTTC.

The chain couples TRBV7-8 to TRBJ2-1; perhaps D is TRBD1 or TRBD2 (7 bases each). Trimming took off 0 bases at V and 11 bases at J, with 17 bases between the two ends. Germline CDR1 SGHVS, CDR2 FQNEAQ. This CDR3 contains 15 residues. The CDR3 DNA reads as TGTGCCAGCAGCTTAGCGGGAGGGGGCGGTACGCAGCAGTTCTTC. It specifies CASSLAGGGGTQQFF.

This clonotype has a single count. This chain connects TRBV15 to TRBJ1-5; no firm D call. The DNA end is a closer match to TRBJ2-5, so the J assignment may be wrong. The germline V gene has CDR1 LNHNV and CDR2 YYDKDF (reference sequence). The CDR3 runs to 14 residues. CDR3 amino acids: CATSKGCGQKPQYF. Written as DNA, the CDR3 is TGTGCCACCAGCAAAGGCTGCGGCCAAAAGCCCCAGTACTTC.

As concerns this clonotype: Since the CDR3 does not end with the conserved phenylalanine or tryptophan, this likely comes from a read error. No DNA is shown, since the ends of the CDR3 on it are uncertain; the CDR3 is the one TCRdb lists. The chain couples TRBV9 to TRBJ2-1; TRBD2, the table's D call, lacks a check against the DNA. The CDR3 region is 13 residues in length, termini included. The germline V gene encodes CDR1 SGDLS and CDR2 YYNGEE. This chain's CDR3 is CASSAGTSGVHTL.

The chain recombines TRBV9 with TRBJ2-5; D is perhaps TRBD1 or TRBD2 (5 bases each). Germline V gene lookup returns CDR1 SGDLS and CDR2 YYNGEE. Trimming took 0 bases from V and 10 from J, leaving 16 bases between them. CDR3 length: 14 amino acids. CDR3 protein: CASSVGREPQNQYF. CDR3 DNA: TGTGCCAGCAGCGTAGGCAGGGAGCCGCAGAACCAGTACTTC.

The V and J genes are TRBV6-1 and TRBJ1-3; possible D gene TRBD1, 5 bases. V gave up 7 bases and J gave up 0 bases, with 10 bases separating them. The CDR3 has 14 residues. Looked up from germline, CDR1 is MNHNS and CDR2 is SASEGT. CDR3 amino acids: CASMGPSSGNTIYF. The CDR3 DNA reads TGTGCCAGCATGGGGCCGAGCTCTGGAAACACCATATATTTT.

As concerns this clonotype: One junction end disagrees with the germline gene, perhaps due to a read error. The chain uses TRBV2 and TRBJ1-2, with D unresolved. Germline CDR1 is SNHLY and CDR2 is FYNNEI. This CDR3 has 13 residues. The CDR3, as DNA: TGTGCCAGCAGGAGCGAAGGCAGAGATACGTACTACTTC. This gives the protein CASRSEGRDTYYF.

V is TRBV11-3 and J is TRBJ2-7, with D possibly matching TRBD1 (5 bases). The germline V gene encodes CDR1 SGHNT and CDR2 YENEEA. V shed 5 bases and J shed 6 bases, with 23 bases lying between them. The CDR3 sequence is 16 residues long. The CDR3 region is CASSTPLQANLAEQYV. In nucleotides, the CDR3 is TGTGCCAGCAGCACACCGCTACAGGCGAACCTGGCCGAGCAGTACGTC.